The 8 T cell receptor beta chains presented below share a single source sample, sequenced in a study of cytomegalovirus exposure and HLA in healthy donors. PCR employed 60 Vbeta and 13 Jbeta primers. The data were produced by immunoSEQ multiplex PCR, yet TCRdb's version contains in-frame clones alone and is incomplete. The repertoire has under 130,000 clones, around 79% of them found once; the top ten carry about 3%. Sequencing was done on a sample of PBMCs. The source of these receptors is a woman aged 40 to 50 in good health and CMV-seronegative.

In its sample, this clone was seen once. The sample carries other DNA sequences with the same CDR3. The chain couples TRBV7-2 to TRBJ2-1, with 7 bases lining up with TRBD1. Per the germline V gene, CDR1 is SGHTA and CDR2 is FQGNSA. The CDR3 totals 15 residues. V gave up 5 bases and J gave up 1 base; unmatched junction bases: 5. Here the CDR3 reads CASSATGLSYNEQFF. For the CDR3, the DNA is TGTGCCAGCAGCGCGACAGGGTTATCCTACAATGAGCAGTTCTTC.

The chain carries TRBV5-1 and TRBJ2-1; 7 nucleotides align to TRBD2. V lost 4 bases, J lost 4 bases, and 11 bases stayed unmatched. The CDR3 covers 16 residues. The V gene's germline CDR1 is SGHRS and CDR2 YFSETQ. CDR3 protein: CASSPLAGVNYNEQFF. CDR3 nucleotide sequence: TGCGCCAGCAGCCCGTTGGCGGGAGTAAATTACAATGAGCAGTTCTTC. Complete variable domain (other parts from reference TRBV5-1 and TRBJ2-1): KAGVTQTPRYLIKTRGQQVTLSCSPISGHRSVSWYQQTPGQGLQFLFEYFSETQRNKGNFPGRFSGRQFSNSRSEMNVSTLELGDSALYLCASSPLAGVNYNEQFFGPGTRLTVL.

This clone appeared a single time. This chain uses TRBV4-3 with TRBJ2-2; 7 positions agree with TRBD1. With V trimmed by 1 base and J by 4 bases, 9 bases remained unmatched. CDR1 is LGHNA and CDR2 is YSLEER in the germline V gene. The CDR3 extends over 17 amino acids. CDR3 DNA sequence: TGCGCCAGCAGCCAAGTAGGTACAGGGGATGGCACCGGGGAGCTGTTTTTT. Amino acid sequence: CASSQVGTGDGTGELFF.

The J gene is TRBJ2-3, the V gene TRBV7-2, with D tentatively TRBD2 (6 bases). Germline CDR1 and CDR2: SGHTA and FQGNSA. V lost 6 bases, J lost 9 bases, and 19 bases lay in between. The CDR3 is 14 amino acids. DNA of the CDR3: TGTGCCAGCAGGTCCACCAGGTCACGGGAGACGCAGTATTTT. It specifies CASRSTRSRETQYF.

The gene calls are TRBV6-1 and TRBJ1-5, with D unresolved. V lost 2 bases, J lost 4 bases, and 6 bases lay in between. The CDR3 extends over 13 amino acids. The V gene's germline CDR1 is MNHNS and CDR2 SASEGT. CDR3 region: CASSEQANQPQHF. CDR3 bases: TGTGCCAGCAGTGAACAGGCAAATCAGCCCCAGCATTTT.

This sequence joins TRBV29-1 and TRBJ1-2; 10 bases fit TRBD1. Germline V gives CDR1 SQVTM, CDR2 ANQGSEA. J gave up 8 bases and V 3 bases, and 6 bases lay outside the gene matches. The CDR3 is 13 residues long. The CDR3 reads CSVDRDRGGGYTF. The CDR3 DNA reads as TGCAGCGTTGACCGGGACAGGGGCGGGGGCTACACCTTC.

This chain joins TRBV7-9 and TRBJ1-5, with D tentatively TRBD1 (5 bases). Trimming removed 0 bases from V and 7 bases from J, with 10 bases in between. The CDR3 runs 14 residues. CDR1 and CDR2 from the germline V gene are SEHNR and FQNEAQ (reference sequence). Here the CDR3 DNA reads TGTGCCAGCAGCTTAGCGGCAGGGAACCAGCCCCAGCATTTT. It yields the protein CASSLAAGNQPQHF.

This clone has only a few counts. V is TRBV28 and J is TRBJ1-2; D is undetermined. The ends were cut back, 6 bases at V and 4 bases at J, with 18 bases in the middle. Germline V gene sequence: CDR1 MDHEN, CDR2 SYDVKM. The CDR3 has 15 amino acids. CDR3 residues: CASSYRRGPFYGYTF. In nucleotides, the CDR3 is TGTGCCAGCAGCTACCGGCGAGGGCCCTTCTATGGCTACACCTTC.